A single sample gave rise to the 27 T cell receptor beta chains below, sequenced in a study of blood T cell repertoires in COVID-19. The table came from immunoSEQ multiplex PCR; TCRdb's copy has only in-frame clones and leaves some out. This table has about 380,000 clones, roughly nine tenths appearing once. Sequences were obtained from PBMCs or T cells enriched from blood (not recorded which). These TCRs come from a young woman who had recovered from COVID-19.

This chain's CDR3 is CASSPFSGEAFF. The CDR3 DNA follows: TGTGCCAGCAGCCCGTTTTCCGGTGAAGCTTTCTTT. The gene calls are TRBV3-1 (or the pseudogene TRBV3-2) and TRBJ1-1; D gene unclear. The length of the CDR3 is 12 residues. Deletions cut 4 bases from V and 7 bases from J, with 10 bases between. The germline V gene has CDR1 LGHDT and CDR2 YNNKEL (reference sequence).

Note on this clone: This specimen includes other DNA sequences encoding the same CDR3. The rearrangement links TRBV6-5 to TRBJ2-7; the D gene is possibly TRBD2 (6 bases). V lost 0 bases, J lost 3 bases, and 12 bases lay in between. The CDR3 has 15 amino acids. Germline V gene data show CDR1 as MNHEY and CDR2 as SVGAGI. The CDR3 protein is CASSYSRGSGYEQYF. The CDR3 DNA follows: TGTGCCAGCAGTTACTCGAGGGGTAGCGGCTACGAGCAGTACTTC.

The genes are TRBV7-6 and TRBJ2-1, with 7 nucleotides matching TRBD2. The CDR3 has 15 amino acids. Germline CDR1 SGHVS, CDR2 FNYEAQ. V lost 5 bases to trimming and J lost 1 base; unmatched junction nucleotides: 5. CDR3 residues: CASSQAGASYNEQFF. In DNA, the CDR3 is TGTGCCAGCAGCCAGGCGGGAGCGTCCTACAATGAGCAGTTCTTC. Full variable domain (rest looked up from reference TRBV7-6 and TRBJ2-1): GAGVSQSPRYKVTKRGQDVALRCDPISGHVSLYWYRQALGQGPEFLTYFNYEAQQDKSGLPNDRFSAERPEGSISTLTIQRTEQRDSAMYRCASSQAGASYNEQFFGPGTRLTVL.

The chain joins TRBV7-2 to TRBJ1-5; a weak D match, TRBD1 (6 bases). The CDR3 has 15 amino acids. Trimming cost V 5 bases and J 2 bases, with 13 bases left between them. Looked up from germline, CDR1 is SGHTA and CDR2 is FQGNSA. The CDR3 nucleotides read TGTGCCAGCAGCGGGGGGGGCGGTGGCAATCAGCCCCAGCATTTT. It specifies CASSGGGGGNQPQHF.

The CDR3 region is CASRNLAGVIDTQYF. The CDR3 DNA reads TGTGCCAGCAGGAACCTAGCGGGAGTCATAGATACGCAGTATTTT. The V gene is TRBV6-5, the J gene TRBJ2-3; 10 bases map to TRBD2. The CDR3 consists of 15 residues. Germline assignment: CDR1 MNHEY and CDR2 SVGAGI. J lost 5 bases, V lost 6 bases, and 8 bases had no gene match.

V usage is TRBV7-9 and J usage is TRBJ2-7; D is uncertain. The germline V gene has CDR1 SEHNR and CDR2 FQNEAQ (reference sequence). CDR3 length equals 13 residues. Trimming shortened V by 1 base and J by 6 bases, and 10 bases separated the two germline ends. Here the CDR3 reads CASSLGGTLEQYF. The CDR3 DNA reads TGTGCCAGCAGCTTAGGTGGCACCCTCGAGCAGTACTTC. Full variable domain (missing parts from reference TRBV7-9 and TRBJ2-7): DTGVSQNPRHKITKRGQNVTFRCDPISEHNRLYWYRQTLGQGPEFLTYFQNEAQLEKSRLLSDRFSAERPKGSFSTLEIQRTEQGDSAMYLCASSLGGTLEQYFGPGTRLTVT.

The genes are TRBV27 and TRBJ1-1; D call uncertain. Trimming stripped 4 bases from V and 0 bases from J, with 12 bases between. The CDR3 sequence is 15 residues long. CDR1 and CDR2 from the germline V gene are MNHEY and SMNVEV (reference sequence). The CDR3 loop reads CASSSEAHMNTEAFF. CDR3 DNA: TGTGCCAGCAGTTCGGAGGCACATATGAACACTGAAGCTTTCTTT.

V and J are TRBV25-1 and TRBJ2-1; unclear D gene. The CDR3 is made up of 14 amino acids. Germline V CDR1 and CDR2: MGHDK, SYGVNS. Trimming left V 6 bases short and J 2 bases short, with 11 bases between. As DNA, the CDR3 is TGTGCCAGCAGGGGCAACCTTGCCTACAATGAGCAGTTCTTC. The encoded protein is CASRGNLAYNEQFF.

This chain uses TRBV10-3 with TRBJ1-2, with 10 nucleotides matching TRBD1. From germline, CDR1 is ENHRY and CDR2 SYGVKD. The CDR3 length is 14 residues. V gave up 6 bases and J gave up 3 bases; unmatched junction bases: 4. The CDR3 sequence: CAISDRGQHYGYTF. The CDR3 DNA follows: TGTGCCATCAGCGACAGGGGGCAGCACTATGGCTACACCTTC.

The rearrangement links TRBV24-1 to TRBJ1-5; 7 bases match TRBD1. Trimming took 4 bases from V and 10 from J; bases not matched to a gene: 9. The CDR3 totals 14 residues. Germline V gene sequence: CDR1 KGHDR, CDR2 SFDVKD. This CDR3 is CATSDDRVWDPQHF. The DNA for the CDR3 is TGTGCCACCAGTGACGACAGGGTGTGGGACCCCCAGCATTTT.

The chain links TRBV7-2 to TRBJ1-1; possibly TRBD1 for D (6 bases). CDR1 SGHTA and CDR2 FQGNSA come from the germline V gene. The CDR3 spans 13 residues. Trimming took off 5 bases at V and 5 bases at J, with 12 bases between the two ends. The CDR3 DNA is TGTGCCAGCAGCCCAAGGGGGTTTACTGAAGCTTTCTTT. This encodes CASSPRGFTEAFF.

V is TRBV6-5 and J is TRBJ1-2, with D perhaps matching TRBD1 (6 bases). V was trimmed by 9 bases and J by 3 bases, leaving 8 bases between them. The CDR3 is made up of 11 amino acids. Germline loops: CDR1 MNHEY, CDR2 SVGAGI. The CDR3 bases are TGTGCCAGAGGGGGTGACTATGGCTACACCTTC. It is translated as CARGGDYGYTF.

This clone has only one observation. The chain has TRBV19 and TRBJ2-1, with D unresolved. There are 15 residues in the CDR3. Germline loops: CDR1 LNHDA, CDR2 SQIVND (reference sequence). Deletions cut 4 bases from V and 0 bases from J, with 10 bases between. The CDR3 is CASSNYGGSYNEQFF. The CDR3 nucleotides read TGTGCCAGTAGTAACTATGGTGGCTCCTACAATGAGCAGTTCTTC. Variable domain in full (rest from reference TRBV19 and TRBJ2-1): DGGITQSPKYLFRKEGQNVTLSCEQNLNHDAMYWYRQDPGQGLRLIYYSQIVNDFQKGDIAEGYSVSREKKESFPLTVTSAQKNPTAFYLCASSNYGGSYNEQFFGPGTRLTVL.

The chain has TRBV7-7 and TRBJ2-6, with D possibly TRBD1 on 6 matching bases. CDR1 SSHAT and CDR2 FNYEAQ come from the germline V gene (reference sequence). The CDR3 consists of 16 residues. V lost 5 bases and J lost 5, with 16 bases in between. The CDR3 is CASSHRGQSRANVLTF. The DNA for the CDR3 is TGTGCCAGCAGCCATCGGGGACAAAGTCGGGCCAACGTCCTGACTTTC.

The CDR3 sequence: CATSDPRTGTDTQYF. CDR3 nucleotides: TGTGCCACCAGTGATCCCCGGACAGGGACCGATACGCAGTATTTT. The rearrangement joins TRBV24-1 to TRBJ2-3; 8 nucleotides line up with TRBD1. Unmatched junction bases numbered 7, after V lost 3 bases and J lost 6 bases. The CDR3 length is 15 residues. Per the germline V gene, CDR1 is KGHDR and CDR2 is SFDVKD.

V and J are TRBV5-4 and TRBJ1-2, with 8 bases that match TRBD1. The CDR3 loop spans 14 amino acids. J lost 8 bases, V lost 1 base, and 7 bases had no gene match. From germline, CDR1 is SGHNT and CDR2 YYREEE (reference sequence). As DNA, the CDR3 is TGTGCCAGCAGCTTGAGCAGGGGGCCGGAGGGCTACACCTTC. Protein sequence: CASSLSRGPEGYTF.

The rearrangement links TRBV28 to TRBJ2-7, with TRBD2 matching 10 bases. Germline V CDR1 and CDR2: MDHEN, SYDVKM. The CDR3 runs 15 residues. The ends lost 3 bases at V and 2 bases at J; junction bases unmatched: 4. The CDR3 nucleotides are TGTGCCAGCAGTTTCCCGGGACTAGCGACCTACGAGCAGTACTTC. This translates into CASSFPGLATYEQYF.

CDR3 region: CAWSPPDYGYTF. The DNA for the CDR3 is TGTGCCTGGAGTCCCCCGGACTATGGCTACACCTTC. The chain uses TRBV30 and TRBJ1-2; D uncertain. From germline, CDR1 is GTSNPN and CDR2 SVGIG (reference sequence). V dropped 2 bases and J dropped 3 bases, with 7 bases sitting between them. The CDR3 contains 12 residues.

The count of this clone is one. V and J are TRBV10-3 and TRBJ1-1, with D uncertain. The germline V gene encodes CDR1 ENHRY and CDR2 SYGVKD. This CDR3 contains 11 residues. V was trimmed by 0 bases and J by 6 bases, leaving 2 bases between them. For the CDR3, the DNA is TGTGCCATCAGTGAGTCCGCTGAAGCTTTCTTT. As protein: CAISESAEAFF.

This chain joins TRBV9 and TRBJ1-4, with D tentatively TRBD1 (5 bases). This CDR3 contains 16 residues. Per the germline V gene, CDR1 is SGDLS and CDR2 is YYNGEE. The V end lost 2 bases, the J end lost 2 bases, and 13 bases lay between the germline ends. CDR3 sequence reads: CASSVSLGGTNEKLFF. CDR3 sequence (DNA): TGTGCCAGCAGCGTCTCCCTGGGGGGGACTAATGAAAAACTGTTTTTT.

This chain connects TRBV2 to TRBJ1-4; TRBD1 aligns across 7 bases. V lost 5 bases and J lost 2; bases outside the gene matches: 5. Per germline, CDR1 SNHLY and CDR2 FYNNEI. The CDR3 loop spans 15 amino acids. The CDR3: CASSPQGQTNEKLFF. The CDR3 DNA sequence: TGTGCCAGCAGTCCCCAGGGACAGACTAATGAAAAACTGTTTTTT.

The chain uses TRBV5-1 and TRBJ1-3; a possible D gene is TRBD1 (5 bases). The CDR3 sequence is 16 residues long. Germline CDR1 is SGHRS and CDR2 is YFSETQ. The V end was cut by 2 bases, the J end by 1 base, with 13 bases between. The CDR3 region is CASSFDGTTSGNTIYF. The CDR3 DNA reads as TGCGCCAGCAGCTTCGACGGGACTACTTCTGGAAACACCATATATTTT.

DNA for the CDR3: TGTGCCAGCAGCTCGGGACTAGCGGGAGGGCCCTACGAGCAGTACTTC. Its protein product is CASSSGLAGGPYEQYF. The V and J genes are TRBV9 and TRBJ2-7, with 16 bases lining up with TRBD2. CDR1 SGDLS and CDR2 YYNGEE come from the germline V gene. The ends lost 4 bases at V and 2 bases at J; junction bases unmatched: 3. The CDR3 is made up of 16 amino acids.

The chain joins TRBV6-5 to TRBJ1-1, with D perhaps TRBD1 (5 bases). Per germline, CDR1 MNHEY and CDR2 SVGAGI. Trimming removed 6 bases from V and 4 bases from J, with 15 bases in between. The CDR3 totals 14 residues. The CDR3 nucleotides read TGTGCCAGCAGGGCCGGGGGTAGGATCACTGAAGCTTTCTTT. This sequence encodes CASRAGGRITEAFF.

The chain links TRBV6-4 to TRBJ1-1; D remains ambiguous. The V gene's germline CDR1 is MRHNA and CDR2 SNTAGT. CDR3 length: 14 residues. V lost 6 bases to trimming and J lost 1 base, with 12 bases between them. CDR3 DNA: TGTGCCAGCAGAGAAACCAACACGAACACTGAAGCTTTCTTT. It codes for CASRETNTNTEAFF.

This clone is a singleton in its sample. The J gene is TRBJ2-2, the V gene TRBV4-1; D possibly corresponds to TRBD2 (6 bases). The germline V gene has CDR1 MGHRA and CDR2 YSYEKL. Trimming took 1 base from V and 9 from J, leaving 15 bases between them. CDR3 length equals 15 residues. The chain's CDR3 is CASSQGDGGTRELFF. The CDR3, as DNA: TGCGCCAGCAGCCAAGGTGACGGGGGTACTAGGGAGCTGTTTTTT.

The count of this clone is one. CDR3 sequence reads: CASSSGTTNEKLFF. As DNA, the CDR3 is TGTGCCAGTAGTTCAGGGACAACTAATGAAAAACTGTTTTTT. The genes are TRBV19 and TRBJ1-4; possibly TRBD1 for D (5 bases). The V end was cut by 5 bases, the J end by 0 bases, with 7 bases between. Looked up from germline, CDR1 is LNHDA and CDR2 is SQIVND (reference sequence). The CDR3 totals 14 residues.